This TCR beta chain was observed in a study of spatial heterogeneity in lung cancer. Across the whole study: Sequence detection consistently recorded a greater number of beta-chain than alpha-chain sequences.

General study points: Ubiquitous expanded tumor TCRs were seen in blood more at resection than at follow-up.

A unique molecular identifier was attached to every TCR cDNA molecule. TCRdb ran MiXCR on the 5' RACE reads and lists one entry per CDR3 protein. The sample carries around 41,000 distinct CDR3 sequences, 6.5% to 8.5% recorded once. The time point is: sample taken at primary tumor resection. Without sorting, whole RNA was sequenced from tumor, nontumor lung or frozen PBMC. Donation came from over 60 patients with untreated early-stage non-small cell lung cancer. Of note for this clonotype: Its matching antigen is unknown.

Losses at the gene ends were 8 bases for V and 5 bases for J; bases not matched to a gene: 3. There are 12 residues in the CDR3. CDR1 and CDR2 from the germline V gene are ENHRY and SYGVKD. The sequence was collected from a female donor with early-stage non-small cell lung cancer. The V call is TRBV10-3, the J call TRBJ2-7, with TRBD1 matching 10 bases. The material sequenced was PBMCs, taken at surgery. CDR3 in DNA: TGTGCCATCGCGGACAGGGGGAACGAGCAGTACTTC. It specifies CAIADRGNEQYF.